The source of this TCR beta chain is a study of beta chain features in type 1 diabetes (dated by TCRdb to about 2018). Looking at the study overall: Mean age, gender distribution, total cell number and subset yield were not different between patients and healthy donors. A total of some 100,000,000 sorted cells were examined across all samples, and a strong correlation was observed between cell number per subset and RNA yield. The study compared TCRB repertoires of sorted circulating CD4+ T cell subsets between recently diagnosed type 1 diabetes patients and matched healthy donors. Regulatory and stem cell-like memory subsets were isolated from only 8 patients and roughly eight healthy donors, whereas naive and central memory subsets came from all 30 or so donors. Summary of the overall study and its limitations: At VDJ recombination sites, type 1 diabetes patients had fewer insertions and more deleted nucleotides, which implies abnormalities in thymic rearrangement. PCR may preferentially amplify shorter templates, but because patient and control samples were amplified and corrected together, any resulting skew would affect both groups equally. Type 1 diabetes patients showed a moderate but significant shortening of TCRB CDR3 length in all four CD4+ subsets. Only small numbers of individuals were included in the HLA sub-analyses, which left unresolved whether HLA type had any influence on TCRB rearrangement. Because cDNA was sequenced instead of genomic DNA, activated cells with high expression could be over-represented, although the groups did not differ in activation or CD3 levels. Naive, central memory and regulatory TCRB repertoires appeared to be more alike among patients than among healthy donors.

All of the isolated RNA was reverse transcribed with the High Capacity cDNA Reverse Transcription Kit, so expressed TCRB transcripts were sequenced. Naive, central memory and regulatory T cell samples underwent deep immunoSEQ sequencing, averaging about 3.57 million total reads per sample. After sorted cells were lysed in RLT buffer, RNA was extracted with DNase-treated RNeasy Micro or Mini kits, with the choice depending on cell number. To prevent cross-contamination, every cell subset was processed on its own, while patient and healthy donor samples were processed together. The immunoSEQ multiplex PCR was used to amplify TCRB sequences from cDNA, yielding 87-bp fragments that span the CDR3 region. Amplicons were sequenced on the Illumina HiSeq platform. The authors' pipeline ran thus. Synthetic template baselines were used to correct PCR bias computationally, reads within Hamming distance 2 were collapsed together, and singletons that could not be merged were discarded. Reads were aligned against IMGT to assign V, D and J genes, CDR3 length and insertions or deletions at six rearrangement sites. Within each subset, clonotype counts were normalized to sorted cell number, and only after that were true diversity and Gini coefficients computed with the tcR R package. The overlap coefficient, calculated on TCRB nucleotide sequences, was used to measure repertoire sharing. Held by TCRdb, this immuneACCESS table contains in-frame sequences only and omits some clones. Under half of the omission traces to an unresolved V gene where checked; the cause of the rest is unknown. D and trimming were read from the DNA, whereas the V and J calls and clone size are those reported in that table. Recorded for this sample are some 150,000 clones; around 13% of them occurred a single time. Of the sample, 1.3% is held by the ten largest clones.

The germline V end is reduced by 0 bases and the J end by 4 bases; junction bases left unmatched: 8. The cysteine opens and the phenylalanine closes a CDR3 of 16 amino acids. Left in the record is the CDR3 DNA by itself, 48 bases read in frame from the first base. As encoded in the germline V gene, CDR1 is SGHTA while CDR2 is FQGTGA. A word on this clone: It has no known antigen specificity. Nothing much larger sits one base from this clone, and base qualities are not available.

Each donor gave one peripheral blood draw, averaging approximately 120 mL, which was collected into heparinised tubes. Using a panel that included CD45RO, CCR7, CD25, CD127, CD95 and CD27, naive, central memory, regulatory and stem cell-like memory CD4+ T cells were sorted on a BD FACSAria II. All sorted populations exceeded 95% purity. PBMCs were isolated immediately by Lymphoprep density gradient centrifugation and stained directly without culture. To minimize batch effects, samples were stained and sorted in pairs, one healthy donor with one patient per experiment. This receptor chain uses TRBV7-3 and TRBJ1-2, with 7 bases aligning to TRBD1. The sequencing input was central memory CD4+ T cells from blood. This clonotype was sampled from a man between 18 and 35 years old with type 1 diabetes. The CDR3 reads as follows: CASSLTPGQATYGYTF. Here is the DNA: TGTGCCAGCAGCTTAACTCCCGGACAGGCCACCTATGGCTACACCTTC.